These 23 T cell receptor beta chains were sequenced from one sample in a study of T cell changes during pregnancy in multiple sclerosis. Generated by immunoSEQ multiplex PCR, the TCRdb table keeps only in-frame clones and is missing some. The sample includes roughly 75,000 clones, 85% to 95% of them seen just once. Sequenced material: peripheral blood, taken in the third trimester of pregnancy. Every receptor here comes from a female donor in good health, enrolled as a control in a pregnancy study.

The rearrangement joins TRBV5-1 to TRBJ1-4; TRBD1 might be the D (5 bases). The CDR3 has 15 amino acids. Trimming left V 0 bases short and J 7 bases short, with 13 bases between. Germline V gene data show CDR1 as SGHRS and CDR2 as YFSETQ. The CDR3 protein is CASSLVGQGLEKLFF. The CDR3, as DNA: TGCGCCAGCAGCTTGGTTGGGCAGGGACTTGAAAAACTGTTTTTT.

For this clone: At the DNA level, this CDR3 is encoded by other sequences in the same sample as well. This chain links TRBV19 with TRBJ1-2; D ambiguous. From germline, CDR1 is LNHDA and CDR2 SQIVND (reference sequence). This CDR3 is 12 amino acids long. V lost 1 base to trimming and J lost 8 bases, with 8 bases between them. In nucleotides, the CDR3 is TGTGCCAGTAGTATAGCGGGAGGAGGCTACACCTTC. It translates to CASSIAGGGYTF. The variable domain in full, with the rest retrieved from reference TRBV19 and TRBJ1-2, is DGGITQSPKYLFRKEGQNVTLSCEQNLNHDAMYWYRQDPGQGLRLIYYSQIVNDFQKGDIAEGYSVSREKKESFPLTVTSAQKNPTAFYLCASSIAGGGYTFGSGTRLTVV.

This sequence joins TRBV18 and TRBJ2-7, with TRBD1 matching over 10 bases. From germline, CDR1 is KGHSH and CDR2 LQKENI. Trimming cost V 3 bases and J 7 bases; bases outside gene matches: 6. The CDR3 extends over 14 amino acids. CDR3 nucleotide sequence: TGTGCCAGCTCACCTGGGACAGGGGATGGAGAGCAGTACTTC. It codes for CASSPGTGDGEQYF. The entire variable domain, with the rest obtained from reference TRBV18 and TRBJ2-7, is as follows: NAGVMQNPRHLVRRRGQEARLRCSPMKGHSHVYWYRQLPEEGLKFMVYLQKENIIDESGMPKERFSAEFPKEGPSILRIQQVVRGDSAAYFCASSPGTGDGEQYFGPGTRLTVT.

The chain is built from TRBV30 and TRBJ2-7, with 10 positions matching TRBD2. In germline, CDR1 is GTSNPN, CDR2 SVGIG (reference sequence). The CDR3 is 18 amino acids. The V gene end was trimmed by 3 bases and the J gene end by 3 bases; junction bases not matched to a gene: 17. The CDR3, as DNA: TGTGCCTGGAGCGGACGTACGGCTAGCGGGAGTGTTGGCTACGAGCAGTACTTC. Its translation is CAWSGRTASGSVGYEQYF. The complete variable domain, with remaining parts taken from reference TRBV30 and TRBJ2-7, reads SQTIHQWPATLVQPVGSPLSLECTVEGTSNPNLYWYRQAAGRGLQLLFYSVGIGQISSEVPQNLSASRPQDRQFILSSKKLLLSDSGFYLCAWSGRTASGSVGYEQYFGPGTRLTVT.

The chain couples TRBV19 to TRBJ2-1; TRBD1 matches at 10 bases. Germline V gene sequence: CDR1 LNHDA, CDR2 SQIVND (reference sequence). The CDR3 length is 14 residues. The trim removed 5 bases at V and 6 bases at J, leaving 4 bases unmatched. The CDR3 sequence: CASSPGQGLNEQFF. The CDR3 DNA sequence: TGTGCCAGTAGTCCGGGACAGGGGCTCAATGAGCAGTTCTTC. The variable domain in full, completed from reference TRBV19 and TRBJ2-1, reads DGGITQSPKYLFRKEGQNVTLSCEQNLNHDAMYWYRQDPGQGLRLIYYSQIVNDFQKGDIAEGYSVSREKKESFPLTVTSAQKNPTAFYLCASSPGQGLNEQFFGPGTRLTVL.

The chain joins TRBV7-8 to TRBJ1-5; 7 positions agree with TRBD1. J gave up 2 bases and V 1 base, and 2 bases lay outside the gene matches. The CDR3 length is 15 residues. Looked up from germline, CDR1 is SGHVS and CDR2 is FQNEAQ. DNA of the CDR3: TGTGCCAGCAGCTTAGTAACAGGGGGCAATCAGCCCCAGCATTTT. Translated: CASSLVTGGNQPQHF.

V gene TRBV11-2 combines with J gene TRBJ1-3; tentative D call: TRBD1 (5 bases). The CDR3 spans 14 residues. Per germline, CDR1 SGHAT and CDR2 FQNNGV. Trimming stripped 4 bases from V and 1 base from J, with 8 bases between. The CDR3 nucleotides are TGTGCCAGCAGCTCGCAGGGTTCTGGAAACACCATATATTTT. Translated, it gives CASSSQGSGNTIYF.

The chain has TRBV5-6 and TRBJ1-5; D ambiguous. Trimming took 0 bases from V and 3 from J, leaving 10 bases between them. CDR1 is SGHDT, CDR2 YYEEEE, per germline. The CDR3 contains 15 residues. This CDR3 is CASSLGARYNQPQHF. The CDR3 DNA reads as TGTGCCAGCAGCTTGGGGGCCAGGTACAATCAGCCCCAGCATTTT.

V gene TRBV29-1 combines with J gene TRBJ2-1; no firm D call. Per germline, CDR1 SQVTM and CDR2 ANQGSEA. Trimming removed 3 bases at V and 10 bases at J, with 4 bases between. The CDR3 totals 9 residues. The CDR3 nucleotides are TGCAGCGTTGATCGGGAGCAGTTCTTC. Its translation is CSVDREQFF.

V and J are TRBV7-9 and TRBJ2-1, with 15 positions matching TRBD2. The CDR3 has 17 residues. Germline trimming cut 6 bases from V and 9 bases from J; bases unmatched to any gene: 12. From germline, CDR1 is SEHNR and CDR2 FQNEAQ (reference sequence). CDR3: CASSPGLAGGPSTEQFF. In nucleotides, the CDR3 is TGTGCCAGCAGTCCCGGACTAGCGGGAGGGCCCTCCACTGAGCAGTTCTTC.

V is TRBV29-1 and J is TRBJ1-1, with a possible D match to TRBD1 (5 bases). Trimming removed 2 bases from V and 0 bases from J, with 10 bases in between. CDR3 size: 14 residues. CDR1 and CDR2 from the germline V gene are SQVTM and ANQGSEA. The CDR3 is CSVETGTMNTEAFF. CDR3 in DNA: TGCAGCGTTGAAACCGGGACTATGAACACTGAAGCTTTCTTT.

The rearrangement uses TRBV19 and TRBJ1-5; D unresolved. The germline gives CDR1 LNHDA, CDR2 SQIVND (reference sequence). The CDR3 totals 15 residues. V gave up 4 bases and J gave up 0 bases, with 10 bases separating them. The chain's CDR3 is CASSRGRDSNQPQHF. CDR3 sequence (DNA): TGTGCCAGTAGTAGAGGTCGTGATAGCAATCAGCCCCAGCATTTT.

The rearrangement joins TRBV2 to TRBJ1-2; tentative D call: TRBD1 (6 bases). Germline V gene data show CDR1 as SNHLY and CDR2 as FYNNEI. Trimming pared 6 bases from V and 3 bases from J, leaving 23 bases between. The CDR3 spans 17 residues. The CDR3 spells CASRDRDMGQFYYGYTF. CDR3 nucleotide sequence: TGTGCCAGCAGGGACCGGGACATGGGGCAATTTTACTATGGCTACACCTTC.

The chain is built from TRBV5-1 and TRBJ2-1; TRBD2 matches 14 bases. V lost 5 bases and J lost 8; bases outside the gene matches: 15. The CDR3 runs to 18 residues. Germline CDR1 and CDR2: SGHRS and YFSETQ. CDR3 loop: CASSPLAGTSGSFYEQFF. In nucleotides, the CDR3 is TGCGCCAGCAGTCCGCTCGCCGGGACTAGCGGGAGTTTTTATGAGCAGTTCTTC.

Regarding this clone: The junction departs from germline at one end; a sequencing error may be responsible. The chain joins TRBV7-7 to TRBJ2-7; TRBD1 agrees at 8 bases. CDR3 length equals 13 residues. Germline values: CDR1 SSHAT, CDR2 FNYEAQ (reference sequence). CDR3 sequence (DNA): TGTGCTAGCAGCTCGGGACAGGACCGCGAGCAGTACTTC. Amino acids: CASSSGQDREQYF.

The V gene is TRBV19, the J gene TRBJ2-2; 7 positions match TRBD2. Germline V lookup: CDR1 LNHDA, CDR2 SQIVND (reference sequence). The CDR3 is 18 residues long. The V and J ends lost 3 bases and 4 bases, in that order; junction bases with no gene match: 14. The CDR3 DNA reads TGTGCCAGTAGTATCCCTCGGGGGGTACTTGGCCCCACCGGGGAGCTGTTTTTT. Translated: CASSIPRGVLGPTGELFF.

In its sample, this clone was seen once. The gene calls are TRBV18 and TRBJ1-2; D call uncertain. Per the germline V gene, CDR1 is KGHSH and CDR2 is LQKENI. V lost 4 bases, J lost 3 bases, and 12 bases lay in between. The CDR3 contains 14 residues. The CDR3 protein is CASSLSDRDYGYTF. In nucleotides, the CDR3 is TGTGCCAGCTCACTATCCGACCGGGACTATGGCTACACCTTC. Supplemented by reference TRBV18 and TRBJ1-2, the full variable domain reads NAGVMQNPRHLVRRRGQEARLRCSPMKGHSHVYWYRQLPEEGLKFMVYLQKENIIDESGMPKERFSAEFPKEGPSILRIQQVVRGDSAAYFCASSLSDRDYGYTFGSGTRLTVV.

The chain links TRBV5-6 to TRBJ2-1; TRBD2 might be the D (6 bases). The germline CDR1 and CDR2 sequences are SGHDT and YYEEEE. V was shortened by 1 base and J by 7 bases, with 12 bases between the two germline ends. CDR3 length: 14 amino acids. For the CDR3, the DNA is TGTGCCAGCAGCTTGCGGACTAAAAGGAATGAGCAGTTCTTC. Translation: CASSLRTKRNEQFF. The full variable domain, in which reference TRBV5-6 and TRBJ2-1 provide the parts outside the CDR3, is DAGVTQSPTHLIKTRGQQVTLRCSPKSGHDTVSWYQQALGQGPQFIFQYYEEEERQRGNFPDRFSGHQFPNYSSELNVNALLLGDSALYLCASSLRTKRNEQFFGPGTRLTVL.

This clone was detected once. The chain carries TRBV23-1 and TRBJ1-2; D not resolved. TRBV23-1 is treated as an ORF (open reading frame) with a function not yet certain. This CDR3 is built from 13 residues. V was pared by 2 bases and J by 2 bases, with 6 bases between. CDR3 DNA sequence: TGCGCCAGCAGTCAACCCGGGAACTATGGCTACACCTTC. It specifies CASSQPGNYGYTF.

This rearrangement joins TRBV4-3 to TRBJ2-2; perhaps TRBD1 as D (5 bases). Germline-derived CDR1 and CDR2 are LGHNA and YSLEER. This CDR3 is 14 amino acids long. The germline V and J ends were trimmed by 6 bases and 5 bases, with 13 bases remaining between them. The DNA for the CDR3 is TGCGCCAGCAGAAGGGCAGGGCGGACCGGGGAGCTGTTTTTT. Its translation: CASRRAGRTGELFF.

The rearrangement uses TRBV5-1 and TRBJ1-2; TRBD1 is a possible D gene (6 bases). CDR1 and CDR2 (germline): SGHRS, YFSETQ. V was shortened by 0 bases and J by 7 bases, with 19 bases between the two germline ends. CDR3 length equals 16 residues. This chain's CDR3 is CASSLEVAAGVSGYTF. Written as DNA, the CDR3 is TGCGCCAGCAGCTTGGAAGTGGCGGCAGGGGTGAGTGGCTACACCTTC.

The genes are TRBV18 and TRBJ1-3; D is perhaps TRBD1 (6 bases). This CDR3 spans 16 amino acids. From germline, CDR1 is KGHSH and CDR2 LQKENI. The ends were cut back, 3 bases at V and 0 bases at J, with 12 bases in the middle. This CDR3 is CASSPDSPFSGNTIYF. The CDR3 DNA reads TGTGCCAGCTCACCGGACAGTCCATTCTCTGGAAACACCATATATTTT.

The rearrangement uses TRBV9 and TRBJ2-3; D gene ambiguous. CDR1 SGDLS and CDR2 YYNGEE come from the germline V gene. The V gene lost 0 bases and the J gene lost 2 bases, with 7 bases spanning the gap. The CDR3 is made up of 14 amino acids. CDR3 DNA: TGTGCCAGCAGCGTAGATAGTCCCACAGATACGCAGTATTTT. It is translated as CASSVDSPTDTQYF.